This T cell receptor (beta chain) was identified during a study of shared T cell receptors in the human thymus (dated by TCRdb to the early 2020s). About the study as a whole: The study examined how self-reactive, shared T-cell receptor alpha chains are generated in the human thymus.

CDR1 LNHDA and CDR2 SQIVND were looked up in the germline V gene (reference sequence). A distance of 14 bases separates the germline ends of V and J, which lose 4 bases and 2 bases respectively. The CDR3 measures 16 amino acids from cysteine to phenylalanine. The CDR3 DNA has 48 bases and is translated from base 1. The method behind the library was the immunoSEQ multiplex PCR assay. TCRdb mirrors the immuneACCESS table, restricted to in-frame sequences. Some clones are absent from its copies; in checked studies, under half trace to an unresolved V gene, and the reason for the others is unknown. Within this sample are about 660,000 clones, with 87% of them counted one time only. The ten largest make up approximately 0.0097% of the sample. Points on this clone: No antigen is known for it. No much larger clone is present one base from it, and per-base qualities are unavailable.

These same records also appear under a second study, on human thymus T cells. The second source states: Donors were immunologically healthy infants undergoing open corrective cardiac surgery for congenital heart defects in Finland. The thymus tissue came from surgical resects taken out during corrective cardiac surgery. Usage of V and J gene segments appeared to be biased in both the thymic and the peripheral blood repertoires. The related research found that thymic TCR repertoires overlapped highly between unrelated individuals. TCR alpha and beta repertoires from roughly 8 infant thymus samples and a few related peripheral blood samples were characterized in the study. Donor ages ranged from about 6 to 244 days, and the cohort comprised about 6 male and two female infants. After being mechanically released from the tissue, thymocytes were kept at -70 degrees C in pellets of about 9-34 million cells. A QIAsymphony instrument was used to extract genomic DNA from frozen cell pellets. The immunoSEQ multiplex PCR assay was used to amplify the TCRB and TCRAD loci from a standardized amount of quality-controlled genomic DNA. The amplicons spanned the V(D)J region and were long enough to cover the CDR3 and allow V and J genes to be identified. Through the commercial immunoSEQ service, the amplicons were sequenced on an Illumina platform. Primer bias and sequencing errors were corrected as previously described, and TCRAD and TCRB definitions were based on the IMGT database. Repertoires were analysed with immunoSEQ Analyzer 3.0 and VDJTools, covering basic statistics, V/J segment usage, diversity estimates, rarefaction and pairwise overlap. Chao1, ChaoE, Efron-Thisted, Shannon and inverse Simpson indices were used to estimate diversity, which was also estimated on datasets down-sampled to the smallest sample. Repertoire overlap used strict matching of CDR3 nucleotide sequence, V gene and J gene, with Jaccard-based multidimensional scaling clustering. On average, thymus samples gave 750,000 to 950,000 unique TCRB clonotypes, whereas blood samples gave roughly 86,000.

The chain joins TRBV19 to TRBJ2-2; TRBD1 is possibly the D segment (6 matching bases). This receptor was identified in a boy under three years old with a congenital heart defect. Donor details come from another sample of the same person, matched by shared clones. The sample comprised thymocytes. CDR3 region: CASSRLGADNTGELFF. In nucleotides, the sequence is TGTGCCAGTAGTAGGTTGGGGGCCGACAACACCGGGGAGCTGTTTTTT.